This passage covers 8 T cell receptor beta chains from one sample sequenced in a study of identical twins. TCRdb re-called the 5' RACE reads with MiXCR, one entry per CDR3 protein. This table holds roughly 710,000 distinct CDR3 sequences, 6% to 6.5% found once. Sequencing input: naive T cells sorted from blood. The source is a man in his late teens or twenties in good health.

This clonotype appeared a few times. The chain carries TRBV6-5 and TRBJ2-5, with 7 bases fitting TRBD1. V dropped 11 bases and J dropped 5; count of bases not matched to a gene: 8. The germline V gene encodes CDR1 MNHEY and CDR2 SVGAGI. This CDR3 region has 12 residues. The CDR3 spells CAARDRGETQYF. CDR3 DNA sequence: TGTGCCGCCCGGGACAGAGGCGAGACCCAGTACTTC.

This clonotype was found many times. The V call is TRBV12-3 or TRBV12-4, the J call TRBJ2-3, with D possibly TRBD1 on 8 matching bases. The CDR3 spans 15 residues. V was pared by 5 bases and J by 1 base, with 13 bases between. DNA for the CDR3: TGTGCCAGCAGTACAGGGGGGGGAGGCACAGATACGCAGTATTTT. Protein product: CASSTGGGGTDTQYF.

This clonotype was detected many times. The chain employs TRBV9 and TRBJ2-1, with no clear D. The CDR3 runs to 15 residues. Germline V gene data show CDR1 as SGDLS and CDR2 as YYNGEE. Trimming removed 2 bases at V and 1 base at J, with 10 bases between. CDR3 sequence: CASSVGRNSYNEQFF. The CDR3 DNA reads as TGTGCCAGCAGCGTCGGCCGGAATTCCTACAATGAGCAGTTCTTC.

This clonotype was counted ten times or more. The chain uses TRBV20-1 and TRBJ2-1; TRBD1 might be the D (6 bases). V lost 4 bases, J lost 3 bases, and 7 bases lay in between. Per germline, CDR1 DFQATT and CDR2 SNEGSKA (reference sequence). The CDR3 consists of 12 residues. CDR3: CSAKGDYNEQFF. The CDR3 nucleotides are TGCAGTGCTAAGGGGGACTACAATGAGCAGTTCTTC.

V is TRBV14 and J is TRBJ2-7; possibly TRBD1 or TRBD2 for D (6 bases each). CDR3 size: 14 residues. Per the germline V gene, CDR1 is SGHDN and CDR2 is FVKESK. Trimming removed 5 bases at V and 4 bases at J, with 15 bases between. For the CDR3, the DNA is TGTGCCAGCAGCGACATGTGGGGGGCTTACGAGCAGTACGTC. Amino acid sequence: CASSDMWGAYEQYV.

This clonotype occurred a few times. The rearrangement links TRBV29-1 to TRBJ1-1; the match to TRBD1 covers 9 bases. J lost 4 bases, V lost 4 bases, and 13 bases had no gene match. The germline CDR1 and CDR2 sequences are SQVTM and ANQGSEA. This CDR3 region has 16 residues. The CDR3 nucleotides read TGCAGCGTTGGGGAAACCCTCGGGACAGGGTTCACTGAAGCTTTCTTT. Translated, it gives CSVGETLGTGFTEAFF.

This chain joins TRBV24-1 and TRBJ2-5; tentative D call: TRBD1 (6 bases). Germline CDR1 and CDR2: KGHDR and SFDVKD. The CDR3 runs 14 residues. The germline V and J ends were trimmed by 1 base and 9 bases, with 14 bases remaining between them. CDR3 amino acids: CATSDLQEGEAQYF. The CDR3 nucleotides are TGTGCCACCAGTGATTTACAAGAGGGGGAAGCCCAGTACTTC.

Many counts were recorded for this clonotype. V and J are TRBV12-3 or TRBV12-4 and TRBJ1-1; possibly TRBD1 for D (5 bases). V lost 2 bases to trimming and J lost 4 bases, with 11 bases between them. CDR3 length: 14 amino acids. The CDR3 sequence is CASSLSGLGTEAFF. In DNA form, the CDR3 reads TGTGCCAGCAGTTTATCAGGGCTTGGCACTGAAGCTTTCTTT.